One sample yielded the 10 T cell receptor beta chains listed below, sequenced in a study of CD4 T cell repertoires in COVID-19. The table came from immunoSEQ multiplex PCR; TCRdb's copy has only in-frame clones and leaves some out. The sample consists of 70,000 to 95,000 clones, 83% of them appearing once. Sequenced material: CD4+ T cells from peripheral blood, taken after recovery from COVID-19. These receptors came from a human donor who had COVID-19.

The rearrangement joins TRBV6-6 to TRBJ2-1; D may correspond to TRBD1 or TRBD2 (7 bases each). With 6 bases removed from V and 6 bases from J, the gap between germline ends came to 15 bases. CDR1 and CDR2 (germline): MNHNY, SVGAGI (reference sequence). The CDR3 totals 14 residues. This CDR3 is CASRRGGDSNEQFF. In DNA form, the CDR3 reads TGTGCCAGCAGACGAGGGGGGGACAGCAATGAGCAGTTCTTC.

V usage is TRBV19 and J usage is TRBJ1-2; 7 positions agree with TRBD1. The length of the CDR3 is 15 residues. Germline trimming cut 4 bases from V and 8 bases from J; bases unmatched to any gene: 13. CDR1 and CDR2 from the germline V gene are LNHDA and SQIVND (reference sequence). The CDR3 DNA follows: TGTGCCAGTAGTAAAGGGACAGTCGACAGTTGGGGCTACACCTTC. As protein: CASSKGTVDSWGYTF.

This clone was detected a few times. The CDR3 DNA reads TGTGCCAGCAGTTTTTACAGGACCCACGCCATGAACACTGAAGCTTTCTTT. Amino acid sequence: CASSFYRTHAMNTEAFF. This rearrangement joins TRBV28 to TRBJ1-1; D is possibly TRBD1 (5 bases). The ends were cut back, 3 bases at V and 0 bases at J, with 17 bases in the middle. This CDR3 has 17 amino acids. Germline loops: CDR1 MDHEN, CDR2 SYDVKM.

This clone was counted a few times. This chain joins TRBV5-1 and TRBJ2-2; D may be TRBD1 (6 bases). Per the germline V gene, CDR1 is SGHRS and CDR2 is YFSETQ. Trimming removed 3 bases from V and 6 bases from J, with 15 bases in between. This CDR3 contains 15 residues. CDR3 region: CASSWTANKAGELFF. CDR3 bases: TGCGCCAGCAGCTGGACAGCAAATAAGGCCGGGGAGCTGTTTTTT.

The rearrangement uses TRBV6-2 or TRBV6-3 and TRBJ1-4, with 12 bases aligning to TRBD1. This CDR3 region has 17 residues. The V segment lost 4 bases and the J segment 5 bases; nucleotides outside the gene matches: 8. The germline gives CDR1 MNHEY, CDR2 SVGEGT. The CDR3 nucleotides are TGTGCCAGCAGTTCCGGGACAGGGGGCTCCGGGAATGAAAAACTGTTTTTT. Translation gives CASSSGTGGSGNEKLFF.

The rearrangement joins TRBV2 to TRBJ2-7; 13 nucleotides agree with TRBD2. Per the germline V gene, CDR1 is SNHLY and CDR2 is FYNNEI. CDR3 length: 14 residues. V gave up 4 bases and J gave up 4 bases; unmatched junction bases: 1. CDR3 nucleotide sequence: TGTGCCAGCAGTGTGGGACTAGCGGGGTACGAGCAGTACTTC. This sequence encodes CASSVGLAGYEQYF.

The chain combines TRBV5-5 with TRBJ1-4; no firm D call. CDR1 and CDR2 from the germline V gene are SGHKS and YYEKEE (reference sequence). V lost 4 bases and J 3 bases, leaving 7 bases between the germline ends. CDR3 length: 13 residues. CDR3 bases: TGTGCCAGCAGCCGGGAGCCTAATGAAAAACTGTTTTTT. Amino acid sequence: CASSREPNEKLFF.

The chain employs TRBV7-2 and TRBJ2-1; 9 bases are a match to TRBD2. This CDR3 comprises 18 residues. The V segment lost 0 bases and the J segment 0 bases; nucleotides outside the gene matches: 6. Germline CDR1 and CDR2: SGHTA and FQGNSA. CDR3 sequence: CASSLATSGLGSYNEQFF. The CDR3 bases are TGTGCCAGCAGCTTAGCTACTAGCGGGTTGGGCTCCTACAATGAGCAGTTCTTC.

The chain carries TRBV7-9 and TRBJ2-7; D ambiguous. Deletions cut 5 bases from V and 0 bases from J, with 17 bases between. The CDR3 sequence is 16 residues long. The germline V gene encodes CDR1 SEHNR and CDR2 FQNEAQ (reference sequence). This CDR3 is CASSPRTSSTSYEQYF. The DNA for the CDR3 is TGTGCCAGCAGCCCCAGAACATCTAGTACCTCCTACGAGCAGTACTTC.

This clone showed up just once. V is TRBV9 and J is TRBJ2-5, with D possibly matching TRBD2 (6 bases). The CDR3 loop spans 16 amino acids. Germline loops: CDR1 SGDLS, CDR2 YYNGEE. The V end lost 4 bases, the J end lost 2 bases, and 18 bases lay between the germline ends. The DNA of the CDR3 is TGTGCCAGCAGCTACCTTGGCGGGGCCCCTCAAGAGACCCAGTACTTC. As protein: CASSYLGGAPQETQYF. Full variable domain (outside the CDR3, taken from reference TRBV9 and TRBJ2-5): DSGVTQTPKHLITATGQRVTLRCSPRSGDLSVYWYQQSLDQGLQFLIQYYNGEERAKGNILERFSAQQFPDLHSELNLSSLELGDSALYFCASSYLGGAPQETQYFGPGTRLLVL.